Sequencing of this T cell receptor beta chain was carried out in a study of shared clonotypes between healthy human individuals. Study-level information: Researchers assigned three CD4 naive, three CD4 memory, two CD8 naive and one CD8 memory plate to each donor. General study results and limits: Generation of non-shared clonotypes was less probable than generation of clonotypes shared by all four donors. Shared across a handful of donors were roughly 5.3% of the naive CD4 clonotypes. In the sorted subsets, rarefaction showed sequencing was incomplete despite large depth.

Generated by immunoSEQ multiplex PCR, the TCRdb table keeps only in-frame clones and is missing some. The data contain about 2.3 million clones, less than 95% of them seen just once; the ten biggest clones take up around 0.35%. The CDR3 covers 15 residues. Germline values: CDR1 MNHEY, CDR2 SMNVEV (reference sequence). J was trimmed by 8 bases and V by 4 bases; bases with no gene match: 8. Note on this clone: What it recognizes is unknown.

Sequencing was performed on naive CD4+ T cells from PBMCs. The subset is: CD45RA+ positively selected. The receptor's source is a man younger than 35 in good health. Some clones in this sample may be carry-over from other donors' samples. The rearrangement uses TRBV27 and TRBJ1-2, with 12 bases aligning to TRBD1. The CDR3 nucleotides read TGTGCCAGCAGTTCGCCGGGACAGGGGGCGGAGGGCTACACCTTC. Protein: CASSSPGQGAEGYTF.